The entry that follows covers one T cell receptor (beta chain) sequence. This entry belongs to a study of technical replicates of blood from a handful of donors. Germline V lookup: CDR1 MNHNY, CDR2 SVGAGI (reference sequence). V dropped 6 bases and J dropped 1 base, with 9 bases sitting between them. The CDR3 is 13 residues long. TCRdb keeps only in-frame clones here, not all; method: immunoSEQ multiplex PCR. The sample holds around 92,000 clones; 95% are singletons and the top ten take around 0.21%. The chain combines TRBV6-6 with TRBJ1-1; TRBD1 might be the D (5 bases). The sample taken for sequencing was T cells isolated from PBMCs. This TCR was sampled from a human donor in good health. The chain's CDR3 is CASRRTGNTEAFF. The CDR3 DNA follows: TGTGCCAGCAGGCGCACAGGGAACACTGAAGCTTTCTTT.